The 27 T cell receptor beta chains below all came from one sample that was sequenced in a study of T cells in Graves' hyperthyroidism and ophthalmopathy. It was RNA transcripts that yielded the amplified TCR beta CDR3 regions. First-round RT-PCR of the TCR CDR3 relied on the HTBI primer set. In TCRdb, the multiplex PCR reads were re-called with MiXCR into one record per CDR3 protein. The sample shows over 350,000 distinct CDR3 sequences, over 12% of them seen only once. What was sequenced was blood. The receptors come from a man aged 45 to 65 with Graves' ophthalmopathy.

This clonotype has ten or more counts. V usage is TRBV9 and J usage is TRBJ1-2; D is undetermined. V lost 0 bases and J lost 7, with 16 bases in between. CDR1 is SGDLS, CDR2 YYNGEE, per germline. The CDR3 has 15 residues. The CDR3: CASSVDGQPGRGYTF. DNA of the CDR3: TGTGCCAGCAGCGTAGACGGTCAGCCAGGACGTGGCTACACCTTC.

The genes are TRBV18 and TRBJ2-7, with a tentative D call TRBD1 (6 bases). The CDR3 contains 16 residues. Germline V gene lookup returns CDR1 KGHSH and CDR2 LQKENI. V lost 4 bases, J lost 0 bases, and 16 bases lay in between. The CDR3 sequence is CASSQPQGPRSYEQYF. CDR3 DNA: TGTGCCAGCTCACAACCACAGGGACCACGCTCCTACGAGCAGTACTTC.

This clonotype was recorded many times. The CDR3 spells CASSLQDFPQETQYF. In nucleotides, the CDR3 is TGTGCCAGCAGTTTACAGGACTTCCCCCAAGAGACCCAGTACTTC. This rearrangement joins TRBV7-9 to TRBJ2-5, with D perhaps matching TRBD1 or TRBD2 (5 bases each). The CDR3 has 15 amino acids. CDR1 is SEHNR and CDR2 is FQNEAQ in the germline V gene (reference sequence). Trimming removed 6 bases from V and 1 base from J, with 15 bases in between.

This clonotype was recorded many times. Germline is not matched at one junction end, which may reflect a read error. The gene calls are TRBV7-3 and TRBJ2-1; 7 bases are shared with TRBD2. Germline-derived CDR1 and CDR2 are SGHTA and FQGTGA. The CDR3 spans 15 residues. DNA of the CDR3: TGTGCCAGCAGCCCCCGGGGCGGGAGATACAGTGAGCAGTTCTTC. It yields the protein CASSPRGGRYSEQFF.

The V call is TRBV7-9, the J call TRBJ1-3; D is ambiguous. CDR1 and CDR2 from the germline V gene are SEHNR and FQNEAQ (reference sequence). V was trimmed by 1 base and J by 0 bases, leaving 4 bases between them. The CDR3 sequence is 14 residues long. For the CDR3, the DNA is TGTGCCAGCAGCTTAGATGACTCTGGAAACACCATATATTTT. Amino acids: CASSLDDSGNTIYF.

The CDR3: CASSQRGQGVSGEQYF. DNA for the CDR3: TGTGCCAGCAGCCAACGGGGACAGGGGGTCAGCGGCGAGCAGTACTTC. This chain connects TRBV3-1 to TRBJ2-7; 11 nucleotides match TRBD1. The ends lost 2 bases at V and 6 bases at J; junction bases unmatched: 9. The V gene's germline CDR1 is LGHDT and CDR2 YNNKEL (reference sequence). The CDR3 loop spans 16 amino acids.

The chain employs TRBV28 and TRBJ2-7; no clear D. V gave up 2 bases and J gave up 0 bases, with 11 bases separating them. Germline loops: CDR1 MDHEN, CDR2 SYDVKM. The CDR3 contains 15 residues. The CDR3 region has the DNA TGTGCCAGCAGTTTAGGGGTGACCAACTCCTACGAGCAGTACTTC. Its translation: CASSLGVTNSYEQYF.

Many counts were recorded for this clonotype. This chain connects TRBV7-8 to TRBJ2-1, with TRBD1 as a possible D gene (5 bases). CDR1 is SGHVS, CDR2 FQNEAQ, per germline. The CDR3 is made up of 16 amino acids. V lost 1 base and J lost 2, with 12 bases in between. The CDR3, as DNA: TGTGCCAGCAGCTTAGATGTCAGGGCCACCTACAATGAGCAGTTCTTC. This translates into CASSLDVRATYNEQFF.

This clonotype was counted ten times or more. The chain combines TRBV30 with TRBJ2-1; TRBD2 aligns across 8 bases. The V and J ends lost 3 bases and 4 bases, in that order; junction bases with no gene match: 5. Germline V CDR1 and CDR2: GTSNPN, SVGIG (reference sequence). The CDR3 sequence is 14 residues long. The CDR3 bases are TGTGCCTGGAGGGCGGGAGGATGGTACAATGAGCAGTTCTTC. Translated: CAWRAGGWYNEQFF.

Concerning this clonotype itself: An end of the junction does not agree with germline; a read error may underlie this. The chain carries TRBV27 and TRBJ2-6, with D tentatively TRBD1 (5 bases). CDR1 and CDR2 from the germline V gene are MNHEY and SMNVEV (reference sequence). The CDR3 contains 18 residues. CDR3 sequence (DNA): TGTGCCAGCAGTTCGAACGAAGGACGGAGCTCTGGGGCCAACGTCCGGACTTTC. Its protein is CASSSNEGRSSGANVRTF.

This sequence joins TRBV5-1 and TRBJ2-1, with D perhaps matching TRBD1 (5 bases). The CDR3 contains 15 residues. Germline V lookup: CDR1 SGHRS, CDR2 YFSETQ. V lost 2 bases to trimming and J lost 3 bases, with 12 bases between them. CDR3 nucleotides: TGCGCCAGCAGCTTAGCACAGGCAGGCTACAATGAGCAGTTCTTC. This codes for CASSLAQAGYNEQFF. The full variable domain, in which reference TRBV5-1 and TRBJ2-1 provide the parts outside the CDR3, is KAGVTQTPRYLIKTRGQQVTLSCSPISGHRSVSWYQQTPGQGLQFLFEYFSETQRNKGNFPGRFSGRQFSNSRSEMNVSTLELGDSALYLCASSLAQAGYNEQFFGPGTRLTVL.

CDR3: CASSYSENQPQHF. The DNA for the CDR3 is TGTGCCAGCAGTTACTCAGAGAATCAGCCCCAGCATTTT. The genes are TRBV6-5 and TRBJ1-5; D is unresolved. Trimming cost V 0 bases and J 4 bases, with 4 bases left between them. CDR1 MNHEY and CDR2 SVGAGI come from the germline V gene. This CDR3 comprises 13 residues.

This clonotype occurred many times. The gene calls are TRBV12-3 or TRBV12-4 and TRBJ2-7, with D perhaps matching TRBD1 or TRBD2 (6 bases each). This CDR3 has 18 residues. The V end lost 6 bases, the J end lost 5 bases, and 29 bases lay between the germline ends. The CDR3 sequence: CASSRRGAGWAPGHEQYF. In DNA, the CDR3 is TGTGCCAGCAGCCGGAGGGGGGCTGGCTGGGCGCCTGGCCACGAGCAGTACTTC.

This clonotype came up a few times. The chain combines TRBV7-6 with TRBJ2-7; D perhaps matches TRBD2 (5 bases). The CDR3 extends over 16 amino acids. V lost 2 bases, J lost 3 bases, and 17 bases lay in between. Looked up from germline, CDR1 is SGHVS and CDR2 is FNYEAQ. The CDR3 sequence: CASSLKAALAGYEQYF. The CDR3 DNA is TGTGCCAGCAGCTTAAAGGCTGCTCTAGCTGGCTACGAGCAGTACTTC.

This clonotype was counted at least ten times. This chain connects TRBV11-2 to TRBJ2-1; D possibly corresponds to TRBD1 (5 bases). The germline gives CDR1 SGHAT, CDR2 FQNNGV. V was cut by 1 base and J by 9 bases, with 10 bases left in between. There are 13 residues in the CDR3. The CDR3 sequence is CASSLAVRAEQFF. The CDR3 DNA follows: TGTGCCAGCAGCTTAGCGGTCAGGGCTGAGCAGTTCTTC.

The table lists this clonotype with a few counts. This chain joins TRBV14 and TRBJ2-1; perhaps TRBD1 as D (5 bases). Trimming took off 3 bases at V and 5 bases at J, with 11 bases between the two ends. Germline loops: CDR1 SGHDN, CDR2 FVKESK. This CDR3 contains 14 residues. In DNA form, the CDR3 reads TGTGCCAGCAGCCATCTTGGGGCAAACAATGAGCAGTTCTTC. Its translation is CASSHLGANNEQFF.

There are a few counts of this clonotype. V is TRBV10-2 and J is TRBJ2-1, with TRBD2 identical over 7 bases. Unmatched junction bases numbered 7, after V lost 2 bases and J lost 3 bases. This CDR3 is built from 16 residues. The germline V gene has CDR1 WSHSY and CDR2 SAAADI. The CDR3 bases are TGCGCCAGCAGTGAGCGGAAGGGAGGGCTCTACAATGAGCAGTTCTTC. This codes for CASSERKGGLYNEQFF.

The CDR3 DNA reads TGTGCCAGCAGTGATCCCGGGACAGGGGGCTCAGACTATGGCTACACCTTC. Translating it yields CASSDPGTGGSDYGYTF. The chain carries TRBV2 and TRBJ1-2; 12 bases match TRBD1. Trimming took 3 bases from V and 3 from J; bases not matched to a gene: 8. Per the germline V gene, CDR1 is SNHLY and CDR2 is FYNNEI. This CDR3 comprises 17 residues. Variable domain in full (rest from reference TRBV2 and TRBJ1-2): EPEVTQTPSHQVTQMGQEVILRCVPISNHLYFYWYRQILGQKVEFLVSFYNNEISEKSEIFDDQFSVERPDGSNFTLKIRSTKLEDSAMYFCASSDPGTGGSDYGYTFGSGTRLTVV.

This clonotype was counted many times. The rearrangement joins TRBV11-2 to TRBJ1-2, with D maybe TRBD1 (6 bases). V lost 4 bases and J lost 1, with 7 bases in between. This CDR3 has 13 residues. The V gene's germline CDR1 is SGHAT and CDR2 FQNNGV. CDR3: CASSSDSNYGYTF. CDR3 DNA sequence: TGTGCCAGCAGCTCGGACAGTAACTATGGCTACACCTTC.

This clonotype was found many times. This chain uses TRBV20-1 with TRBJ2-1; D is unclear. Germline V gene data show CDR1 as DFQATT and CDR2 as SNEGSKA (reference sequence). The CDR3 runs to 11 residues. V was pared by 3 bases and J by 5 bases, with 5 bases between. CDR3 amino acids: CSARGDNEQFF. CDR3 nucleotide sequence: TGCAGTGCTAGGGGCGACAATGAGCAGTTCTTC.

In its sample, this clonotype was seen many times. The CDR3 spells CASSPGTANEQYF. The DNA for the CDR3 is TGCGCCAGCAGCCCCGGGACAGCGAACGAGCAGTACTTC. The V gene is TRBV5-1, the J gene TRBJ2-7, with TRBD1 matching 7 bases. The germline CDR1 and CDR2 sequences are SGHRS and YFSETQ. The CDR3 consists of 13 residues. J lost 5 bases, V lost 4 bases, and 6 bases had no gene match.

The CDR3 region has the DNA TGTGCCAGCAGCGGCCCCCTAGGACTAGCGGGAGTAGAACAAGAGACCCAGTACTTC. Translated: CASSGPLGLAGVEQETQYF. The chain combines TRBV7-8 with TRBJ2-5; 13 bases agree with TRBD2. Germline values: CDR1 SGHVS, CDR2 FQNEAQ. Losses at the gene ends were 5 bases for V and 2 bases for J; bases not matched to a gene: 14. CDR3 length: 19 amino acids.

This clonotype has at least ten counts. The chain joins TRBV20-1 to TRBJ1-2; no definite D call. Trimming left V 3 bases short and J 2 bases short, with 13 bases between. The CDR3 extends over 14 amino acids. Germline values: CDR1 DFQATT, CDR2 SNEGSKA (reference sequence). This chain's CDR3 is CSASVWEQNYGYTF. CDR3 DNA sequence: TGCAGTGCTAGTGTCTGGGAGCAGAACTATGGCTACACCTTC.

The chain links TRBV11-3 to TRBJ2-3; D is undetermined. The germline V gene encodes CDR1 SGHNT and CDR2 YENEEA. V was trimmed by 3 bases and J by 2 bases, leaving 15 bases between them. The CDR3 runs 16 residues. The CDR3 DNA is TGTGCCAGCAGCTTCCGTCGGGCGGCGGACACAGATACGCAGTATTTT. Residues: CASSFRRAADTDTQYF.

This clonotype was seen repeatedly, ten times or more. The rearrangement uses TRBV20-1 and TRBJ2-4; TRBD2 matches at 13 bases. This CDR3 contains 14 residues. Germline V gene lookup returns CDR1 DFQATT and CDR2 SNEGSKA (reference sequence). V was pared by 5 bases and J by 7 bases, with 5 bases of the junction left unmatched. CDR3 sequence reads: CSARLAGGLNIQYF. The CDR3 DNA sequence: TGCAGTGCTCGACTAGCGGGAGGTTTGAACATTCAGTACTTC.

In this sample, this clonotype turned up many times. The chain links TRBV30 to TRBJ2-3, with 7 bases fitting TRBD2. CDR1 and CDR2 (germline): GTSNPN, SVGIG (reference sequence). This CDR3 is 12 amino acids long. With V trimmed by 6 bases and J by 4 bases, 4 bases remained unmatched. The CDR3 DNA reads as TGTGCCTGCGACCGGGGGGCAGATACGCAGTATTTT. Amino acid sequence: CACDRGADTQYF.

Ten or more counts support this clonotype. The V gene is TRBV7-9, the J gene TRBJ2-1; TRBD2 matches 9 bases. The CDR3 contains 15 residues. V shed 1 base and J 4 bases; nucleotides not matched to a gene: 2. CDR1 and CDR2 from the germline V gene are SEHNR and FQNEAQ (reference sequence). The CDR3 here is CASSLGSGGYNEQFF. The CDR3 nucleotides are TGTGCCAGCAGCTTAGGGAGCGGGGGGTACAATGAGCAGTTCTTC.